This TCR beta chain was identified in a study of cytomegalovirus exposure and HLA in healthy donors. Regarding the study as a whole: For most TCR beta V segments, an earlier analysis put the productive rate at about 87% or about 30% of the time. In terms of immune exposure information, only CMV serostatus was available. The study recorded 150 to 200 TCR beta chains that were cytomegalovirus-associated.

The table lists this clone with a few counts. Antigen: not known. Per germline, CDR1 MGHDK and CDR2 SYGVNS. The CDR3 length is 13 residues. V dropped 7 bases and J dropped 8 bases, with 17 bases sitting between them. The PCR employed 60 Vbeta primers together with 13 Jbeta primers. Sequencing was performed with immunoSEQ multiplex PCR; in TCRdb, only in-frame clones are kept and a portion is missing. The sample consists of 100,000 to 150,000 clones, roughly 74% of them appearing once. This chain links TRBV25-1 with TRBJ1-2, with a possible D match to TRBD1 (5 bases). Source material: PBMCs. This clonotype was sampled from a woman aged 50 to 65 in good health and CMV-seropositive. CDR3 DNA sequence: TGTGCCAGCAACCTCTCGGGCGGGGACGGCTACACCTTC. This sequence encodes CASNLSGGDGYTF.